This record looks at one T cell receptor beta chain sequence and its context. As yet, its antigen is unknown. The data were obtained in a study of T-cell reconstitution after alpha-beta-depleted transplantation in children. Whole-study findings and limits: Reported findings indicate that, about two months after transplant, alpha-beta T cells came from several hundred expanded clones, which were derived from non-depleted graft cells. Day-60 TCRbeta diversity that was high in some patients was derived from surviving recipient T cells and thymic progenitors. By one year post-transplant, T-cell counts and diversity largely arose from T cells that were newly produced.

Unique molecular identifiers were built into the TCRbeta library. From the PCR reads, TCRdb called clonotypes with MiXCR, one entry per CDR3 protein. The table shows a few hundred thousand distinct CDR3 sequences, with about a quarter occurring only once. Germline CDR1 is DFQATT and CDR2 is SNEGSKA (reference sequence). The germline V and J ends were trimmed by 0 bases and 6 bases, with 19 bases remaining between them. The CDR3 has 16 residues. The chain is built from TRBV20-1 and TRBJ2-3; D perhaps matches TRBD2 (7 bases). This TCR was sampled from a girl aged 2 to 10 with Fanconi anemia, due to receive a stem cell transplant. The sequencing here drew on PBMCs, taken before TCRalphabeta/CD19-depleted stem cell transplant. The CDR3 is CSARDLKRGHGDTQYF. CDR3 DNA sequence: TGCAGTGCTAGAGATCTCAAGCGGGGACATGGGGATACGCAGTATTTT.